The 31 T cell receptor beta chains below come from one sample, sequenced in a study of spatial heterogeneity in lung cancer. Time point noted: sample taken at primary tumor resection. TCRdb re-called the 5' RACE reads with MiXCR, one entry per CDR3 protein. This sample has under 80,000 distinct CDR3 sequences, with roughly 5.9% found just once. This specimen consisted of PBMCs, obtained at surgery. All receptors come from a female donor with early-stage non-small cell lung cancer.

This clonotype was seen a handful of times. This CDR3 reads CASSQEVTENLSPLHF. The CDR3 DNA sequence: TGTGCCAGCAGCCAGGAGGTCACGGAAAATCTCTCACCCCTCCACTTT. The chain couples TRBV4-2 to TRBJ1-6, with D hard to call. V lost 3 bases to trimming and J lost 10 bases, with 19 bases between them. Germline V gene sequence: CDR1 LGHNA, CDR2 YNFKEQ. The CDR3 length is 16 residues.

The J gene is TRBJ2-5, the V gene TRBV20-1, with 14 bases aligning to TRBD2. This CDR3 has 16 amino acids. V was clipped by 6 bases and J by 1 base; unmatched bases: 7. Germline loops: CDR1 DFQATT, CDR2 SNEGSKA (reference sequence). The CDR3: CSAQTSGGAGQETQYF. The CDR3, as DNA: TGCAGTGCCCAGACTAGCGGGGGGGCGGGCCAAGAGACCCAGTACTTC.

This clonotype was recorded at least ten times. The chain combines TRBV18 with TRBJ2-3; TRBD1 matches at 8 bases. This CDR3 contains 16 residues. Germline CDR1 and CDR2: KGHSH and LQKENI. Germline trimming cut 0 bases from V and 3 bases from J; bases unmatched to any gene: 5. The chain's CDR3 is CASSPPSQGVTDTQYF. The CDR3 DNA is TGTGCCAGCTCACCACCCTCACAGGGGGTTACAGATACGCAGTATTTT. Based on the CDR3 plus reference TRBV18 and TRBJ2-3, the full variable domain is NAGVMQNPRHLVRRRGQEARLRCSPMKGHSHVYWYRQLPEEGLKFMVYLQKENIIDESGMPKERFSAEFPKEGPSILRIQQVVRGDSAAYFCASSPPSQGVTDTQYFGPGTRLTVL.

This clonotype has a count of ten or more. This chain joins TRBV12-3 or TRBV12-4 and TRBJ2-7; D is perhaps TRBD1 (5 bases). This CDR3 region has 14 residues. V was trimmed by 2 bases and J by 0 bases, leaving 8 bases between them. CDR3 residues: CASSLSGASYEQYV. In nucleotides, the CDR3 is TGTGCCAGCAGTTTATCTGGGGCCTCCTACGAGCAGTACGTC.

This clonotype was seen more than once but under ten times. The chain combines TRBV28 with TRBJ1-5, with 7 bases matching TRBD1. The CDR3 has 16 residues. After removal of 4 bases from V and 7 bases from J, the junction contained 13 bases not matched to a gene. Per germline, CDR1 MDHEN and CDR2 SYDVKM. The CDR3: CASSSLLTGRKQPQHF. DNA for the CDR3: TGTGCCAGCAGTTCTCTCCTGACAGGGAGGAAACAGCCCCAGCATTTT.

In its sample, this clonotype was seen many times. CDR3 amino acids: CASSSEGETQYF. In DNA form, the CDR3 reads TGTGCCAGCAGCTCCGAGGGAGAGACCCAGTACTTC. This chain uses TRBV7-9 with TRBJ2-5; possible D gene TRBD2, 5 bases. CDR1 is SEHNR, CDR2 FQNEAQ, per germline (reference sequence). The V end was cut by 4 bases, the J end by 4 bases, with 7 bases between. This CDR3 spans 12 amino acids.

The V call is TRBV5-4, the J call TRBJ2-1, with 12 bases fitting TRBD2. Germline V gives CDR1 SGHNT, CDR2 YYREEE (reference sequence). CDR3 length: 16 residues. V lost 4 bases and J lost 8; bases outside the gene matches: 10. CDR3: CASSPRLAGEYDEQFF. CDR3 sequence (DNA): TGTGCCAGCAGCCCCCGACTAGCGGGAGAATATGATGAGCAGTTCTTC.

This clonotype has just a few counts. The genes are TRBV20-1 and TRBJ2-2; D may correspond to TRBD1 or TRBD2 (6 bases each). The V end was cut by 0 bases, the J end by 5 bases, with 10 bases between. The CDR3 sequence is 14 residues long. Per germline, CDR1 DFQATT and CDR2 SNEGSKA (reference sequence). The CDR3 reads CSAREGGNTGELFF. In DNA form, the CDR3 reads TGCAGTGCTAGAGAGGGGGGCAATACCGGGGAGCTGTTTTTT.

At least ten counts were recorded for this clonotype. The chain employs TRBV12-3 or TRBV12-4 and TRBJ2-7; 10 bases map to TRBD1. Germline trimming cut 5 bases from V and 3 bases from J; bases unmatched to any gene: 1. This CDR3 has 13 residues. The CDR3 nucleotides are TGTGCCAGCAGTCGGGACAGGGGCTACGAGCAGTACGTC. This gives the protein CASSRDRGYEQYV.

This chain connects TRBV5-1 to TRBJ1-3; no firm D call. CDR1 and CDR2 (germline): SGHRS, YFSETQ. The CDR3 has 14 residues. The V and J ends lost 4 bases and 2 bases respectively, with 10 bases between them. The CDR3 DNA is TGCGCCAGCAGCCCGGGCCAACCTGGAAACACCATATATTTT. Translated: CASSPGQPGNTIYF.

This clonotype came up many times. The chain has TRBV6-2 or TRBV6-3 and TRBJ2-5; unclear D gene. Germline V lookup: CDR1 MNHEY, CDR2 SVGEGT. V lost 7 bases and J lost 5, with 17 bases in between. The CDR3 extends over 14 amino acids. In DNA, the CDR3 is TGTGCCAGCAACAATTTTGGCGTTGCGGAGACCCAGTACTTC. This encodes CASNNFGVAETQYF.

This clonotype was found many times. The chain combines TRBV11-2 with TRBJ2-4, with unresolved D. This CDR3 comprises 14 residues. V lost 0 bases to trimming and J lost 10 bases, with 13 bases between them. The V gene's germline CDR1 is SGHAT and CDR2 FQNNGV. The CDR3, as DNA: TGTGCCAGCAGCTTAGAGTTGGGTGGGGAAATTCAGTACTTC. Translation gives CASSLELGGEIQYF.

This clonotype was seen at least ten times. This rearrangement joins TRBV28 to TRBJ1-4; a weak D match, TRBD1 (5 bases). The CDR3 is 19 residues long. Germline CDR1 is MDHEN and CDR2 is SYDVKM. The V end was cut by 7 bases, the J end by 5 bases, with 29 bases between. In DNA, the CDR3 is TGTGCCAGCACCTCCTTACCCATCCCCGGGGACCACAGGAATGAAAAACTGTTTTTT. Translation gives CASTSLPIPGDHRNEKLFF. The variable domain in full, completed from reference TRBV28 and TRBJ1-4, reads DVKVTQSSRYLVKRTGEKVFLECVQDMDHENMFWYRQDPGLGLRLIYFSYDVKMKEKGDIPEGYSVSREKKERFSLILESASTNQTSMYLCASTSLPIPGDHRNEKLFFGSGTQLSVL.

Only a few counts were recorded for this clonotype. The chain couples TRBV5-1 to TRBJ1-2, with 11 bases lining up with TRBD1. The CDR3 spans 16 residues. The V gene end was trimmed by 0 bases and the J gene end by 6 bases; junction bases not matched to a gene: 7. Looked up from germline, CDR1 is SGHRS and CDR2 is YFSETQ. The CDR3 nucleotides read TGCGCCAGCAGCTTGGAGGCCCCGGACAGGGGGCATGGCTACACCTTC. As protein: CASSLEAPDRGHGYTF.

This clonotype occurred many times. This chain joins TRBV29-1 and TRBJ2-3, with D perhaps matching TRBD1 or TRBD2 (5 bases each). The germline CDR1 and CDR2 sequences are SQVTM and ANQGSEA. Between the trimmed V and J ends, which lost 4 bases and 4 bases, there was a span of 9 bases. The CDR3 is made up of 12 amino acids. The CDR3 region is CSVGRGADTQYF. DNA of the CDR3: TGCAGCGTTGGTAGGGGAGCAGATACGCAGTATTTT.

The V gene is TRBV29-1, the J gene TRBJ1-5; D call uncertain. Trimming pared 4 bases from V and 5 bases from J, leaving 6 bases between. Germline assignment: CDR1 SQVTM and CDR2 ANQGSEA. CDR3 length equals 11 residues. DNA of the CDR3: TGCAGCGTTGGTGGGGATCAGCCCCAGCATTTT. Protein: CSVGGDQPQHF.

The rearrangement uses TRBV7-2 and TRBJ1-5; 7 bases match TRBD1. Germline lookup yields CDR1 SGHTA and CDR2 FQGNSA. The junction had 6 bases not matched to a gene; V was cut back by 5 bases and J by 5 bases. CDR3 length equals 14 residues. CDR3 nucleotides: TGTGCCAGCAGCCGATCAGGGGGTGATCAGCCCCAGCATTTT. This translates into CASSRSGGDQPQHF.

The gene calls are TRBV19 and TRBJ1-2; D ambiguous. This CDR3 is built from 15 residues. Trimming pared 5 bases from V and 4 bases from J, leaving 17 bases between. CDR1 is LNHDA and CDR2 is SQIVND in the germline V gene (reference sequence). The CDR3 protein is CASSPSGESSYGYTF. In DNA form, the CDR3 reads TGTGCCAGTAGTCCCAGCGGGGAATCGAGCTATGGCTACACCTTC.

This clonotype was observed at least ten times. The chain recombines TRBV11-1 with TRBJ2-1, with 9 positions matching TRBD2. CDR1 is SGHAT, CDR2 FQDESV, per germline (reference sequence). This CDR3 spans 11 amino acids. J gave up 14 bases and V 1 base, and 0 bases lay outside the gene matches. The CDR3, as DNA: TGTGCCAGCAGCTTAGGGACTAGCGAGTTCTTC. It translates to CASSLGTSEFF.

This rearrangement joins TRBV3-1 to TRBJ1-1; D unclear. Germline assignment: CDR1 LGHDT and CDR2 YNNKEL (reference sequence). V lost 0 bases, J lost 6 bases, and 14 bases lay in between. This CDR3 is built from 15 residues. The CDR3 reads CASSQESLPRAEAFF. CDR3 bases: TGTGCCAGCAGCCAAGAGAGCCTCCCGCGGGCTGAAGCTTTCTTT. Combining the CDR3 with reference TRBV3-1 and TRBJ1-1 gives the whole variable domain DTAVSQTPKYLVTQMGNDKSIKCEQNLGHDTMYWYKQDSKKFLKIMFSYNNKELIINETVPNRFSPKSPDKAHLNLHINSLELGDSAVYFCASSQESLPRAEAFFGQGTRLTVV.

There are a few counts of this clonotype. The chain joins TRBV7-8 to TRBJ2-1; perhaps TRBD2 as D (6 bases). V lost 1 base to trimming and J lost 10 bases, with 8 bases between them. This CDR3 contains 12 residues. From germline, CDR1 is SGHVS and CDR2 FQNEAQ. The CDR3 here is CASSLGREEQFF. Written as DNA, the CDR3 is TGTGCCAGCAGCTTAGGACGGGAGGAGCAGTTCTTC.

The CDR3 is CASSLVQGSVDEQFF. CDR3 DNA: TGCGCCAGCAGCTTGGTTCAGGGTTCCGTGGATGAGCAGTTCTTC. V usage is TRBV5-1 and J usage is TRBJ2-1, with TRBD1 as a possible D gene (5 bases). The germline V gene has CDR1 SGHRS and CDR2 YFSETQ. V was cut by 0 bases and J by 8 bases, with 15 bases left in between. CDR3 length: 15 residues.

The chain recombines TRBV10-3 with TRBJ1-5, with TRBD1 identical over 9 bases. V lost 4 bases and J lost 5; bases outside the gene matches: 3. CDR1 is ENHRY and CDR2 is SYGVKD in the germline V gene. CDR3 length: 14 amino acids. The CDR3 nucleotides are TGTGCCATCAGTGGGGGACAGGGAGATCAGCCCCAGCATTTT. Residues: CAISGGQGDQPQHF.

On this clonotype itself: This may stem from a read error, because a much larger clone lies one nucleotide away. The V call is TRBV11-1, the J call TRBJ2-3; TRBD2 might be the D (5 bases). Looked up from germline, CDR1 is SGHAT and CDR2 is FQDESV (reference sequence). The CDR3 is 13 amino acids. The CDR3 coding sequence is TGTGCCAACAGCTTCACCGGGGAAGATACGCAGTATTTT. As protein: CANSFTGEDTQYF.

This sequence joins TRBV20-1 and TRBJ2-7, with D perhaps assigned TRBD1 or TRBD2 (5 bases each). The length of the CDR3 is 14 residues. Germline V gene data show CDR1 as DFQATT and CDR2 as SNEGSKA (reference sequence). V lost 6 bases to trimming and J lost 2 bases, with 17 bases between them. CDR3 amino acids: CSARTTGTTYEQYF. CDR3 nucleotides: TGCAGTGCGCGAACTACCGGGACCACCTACGAGCAGTACTTC.

This clonotype showed up many times. The chain recombines TRBV28 with TRBJ1-3; D may be TRBD1 (5 bases). Germline V CDR1 and CDR2: MDHEN, SYDVKM. V was cut by 6 bases and J by 0 bases, with 12 bases left in between. This CDR3 region has 15 residues. The DNA of the CDR3 is TGTGCCAGCAGGCTGGGACTCAGCTCTGGAAACACCATATATTTT. This codes for CASRLGLSSGNTIYF.

This clonotype was found many times. J is TRBJ2-2 and V is TRBV19; D unclear. Germline-derived CDR1 and CDR2 are LNHDA and SQIVND (reference sequence). The length of the CDR3 is 11 residues. V lost 7 bases, J lost 7 bases, and 7 bases lay in between. CDR3 sequence reads: CASKIGGELFF. CDR3 sequence (DNA): TGTGCCAGTAAGATCGGCGGGGAGCTGTTTTTT.

This clonotype came up a few times. The rearrangement uses TRBV12-5 and TRBJ1-3; D gene uncertain. CDR1 is LGHNT and CDR2 is FRNRAP in the germline V gene. The CDR3 sequence is 16 residues long. V dropped 3 bases and J dropped 1 base, with 13 bases sitting between them. CDR3 sequence reads: CASGLHVKTSGNTIYF. The CDR3 bases are TGTGCTAGTGGTTTACACGTCAAGACATCTGGAAACACCATATATTTT.

In this sample, this clonotype turned up many times. J is TRBJ1-6 and V is TRBV6-5; D might be TRBD1 (5 bases). V was clipped by 0 bases and J by 8 bases, with 11 bases between them. The CDR3 is 15 residues long. Germline V gene lookup returns CDR1 MNHEY and CDR2 SVGAGI. The CDR3: CASSYSGPRDSPLHF. In DNA, the CDR3 is TGTGCCAGCAGTTACTCTGGGCCCAGGGATTCACCCCTCCACTTT.

This clonotype has more than one count but fewer than ten. The rearrangement joins TRBV2 to TRBJ2-2; 10 positions agree with TRBD1. This CDR3 contains 14 residues. V shed 8 bases, J shed 6 bases, and the junction held 6 bases outside the gene matches. The germline V gene has CDR1 SNHLY and CDR2 FYNNEI. The CDR3 DNA reads TGTGCCAGCCAAGGGACAGGGGCGGCCGGGGAGCTGTTTTTT. Translation gives CASQGTGAAGELFF. Full variable domain (outside the CDR3, taken from reference TRBV2 and TRBJ2-2): EPEVTQTPSHQVTQMGQEVILRCVPISNHLYFYWYRQILGQKVEFLVSFYNNEISEKSEIFDDQFSVERPDGSNFTLKIRSTKLEDSAMYFCASQGTGAAGELFFGEGSRLTVL.

This clonotype occurred many times. V is TRBV7-2 and J is TRBJ1-2; D gene unclear. Germline CDR1 and CDR2: SGHTA and FQGNSA. The CDR3 is 12 residues long. Trimming cost V 5 bases and J 2 bases, with 6 bases left between them. This chain's CDR3 is CASSQRNYGYTF. The CDR3 nucleotides are TGTGCCAGCAGCCAACGAAACTATGGCTACACCTTC.